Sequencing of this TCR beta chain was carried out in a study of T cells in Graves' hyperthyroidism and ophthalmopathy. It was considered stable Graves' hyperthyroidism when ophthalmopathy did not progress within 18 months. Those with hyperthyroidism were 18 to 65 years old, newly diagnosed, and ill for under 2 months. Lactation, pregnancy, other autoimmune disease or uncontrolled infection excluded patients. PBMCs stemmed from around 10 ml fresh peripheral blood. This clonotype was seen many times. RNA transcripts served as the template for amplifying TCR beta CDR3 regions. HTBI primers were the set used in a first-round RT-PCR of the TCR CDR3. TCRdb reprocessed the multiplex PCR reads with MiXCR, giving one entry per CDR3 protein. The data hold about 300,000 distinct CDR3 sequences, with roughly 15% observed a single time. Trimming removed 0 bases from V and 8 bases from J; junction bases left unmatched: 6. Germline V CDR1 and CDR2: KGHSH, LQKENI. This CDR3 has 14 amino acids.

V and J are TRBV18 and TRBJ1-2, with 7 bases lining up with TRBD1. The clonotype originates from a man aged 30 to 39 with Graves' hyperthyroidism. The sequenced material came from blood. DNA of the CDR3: TGTGCCAGCTCACCACCCTCTGAAGGGGGCGGCTACACCTTC. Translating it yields CASSPPSEGGGYTF.